Each of the 21 T cell receptor beta chains below was sequenced from the same sample in a study of CD8 T cells in Susac syndrome. RNA amounts of about 0.5 to 1 ug underwent reverse transcription with random hexamers. One entry per CDR3 protein, called by TCRdb with MiXCR from the immunoSEQ multiplex PCR reads. The table lists around 150,000 distinct CDR3 sequences, 95% of them singletons. Sequenced input: CD4+ T cells from PBMCs. All receptors come from a human donor with Susac syndrome.

The chain uses TRBV6-2 or TRBV6-3 and TRBJ1-2; D remains unclear. In germline, CDR1 is MNHEY, CDR2 SVGEGT. This CDR3 is built from 14 residues. V lost 7 bases, J lost 2 bases, and 14 bases lay in between. CDR3 nucleotides: TGTGCCAGCAAGGTGGGATCGGCCAACTATGGCTACACCTTC. Translation gives CASKVGSANYGYTF.

The chain carries TRBV3-1 and TRBJ2-1; 10 nucleotides match TRBD2. The CDR3 has 14 residues. Trimming cost V 1 base and J 8 bases; bases outside gene matches: 2. Germline CDR1 reads LGHDT; CDR2 reads YNNKEL (reference sequence). The CDR3, as DNA: TGTGCCAGCAGCCAAGTAGCGGGGGGTTATGAGCAGTTCTTC. This gives the protein CASSQVAGGYEQFF.

The CDR3 here is CSAIKVDTQYF. CDR3 nucleotides: TGCAGTGCAATAAAGGTGGATACGCAGTATTTT. The chain has TRBV20-1 and TRBJ2-3; D gene ambiguous. The CDR3 is 11 amino acids. The germline V gene has CDR1 DFQATT and CDR2 SNEGSKA (reference sequence). With 6 bases removed from V and 6 bases from J, the gap between germline ends came to 10 bases.

The chain links TRBV5-1 to TRBJ2-2, with D perhaps matching TRBD1 or TRBD2 (5 bases each). From germline, CDR1 is SGHRS and CDR2 YFSETQ. V shed 4 bases and J shed 1 base, with 8 bases lying between them. The CDR3 extends over 14 amino acids. The CDR3 sequence is CASSRDGNTGELFF. In DNA form, the CDR3 reads TGCGCCAGCAGCCGGGACGGGAACACCGGGGAGCTGTTTTTT.

The J gene is TRBJ2-4, the V gene TRBV20-1; 7 positions match TRBD1. In germline, CDR1 is DFQATT, CDR2 SNEGSKA (reference sequence). The CDR3 runs to 15 residues. The V segment lost 0 bases and the J segment 5 bases; nucleotides outside the gene matches: 7. The chain's CDR3 is CSARDQGVIQNIQYF. For the CDR3, the DNA is TGCAGTGCTAGAGATCAGGGGGTGATACAAAACATTCAGTACTTC.

The CDR3 sequence is CASSQDVQGTGELFF. For the CDR3, the DNA is TGTGCCAGCAGCCAAGACGTCCAGGGGACCGGGGAGCTGTTTTTT. This chain links TRBV4-2 with TRBJ2-2; perhaps TRBD1 as D (6 bases). Germline loops: CDR1 LGHNA, CDR2 YNFKEQ. CDR3 length: 15 residues. V lost 0 bases to trimming and J lost 5 bases, with 10 bases between them.

V is TRBV7-3 and J is TRBJ2-7; 9 bases agree with TRBD2. Germline CDR1 SGHTA, CDR2 FQGTGA. V trimming: 2 bases; J trimming: 4 bases; junction bases outside the gene matches: 6. The CDR3 extends over 15 amino acids. CDR3 nucleotides: TGTGCCAGCAGCTTAGGCCCTAGCGGGGTTTACGAGCAGTACTTC. It codes for CASSLGPSGVYEQYF.

The chain couples TRBV4-1 to TRBJ1-1; D unresolved. Trimming took 4 bases from V and 3 from J, leaving 12 bases between them. The CDR3 contains 14 residues. CDR1 and CDR2 (germline): MGHRA, YSYEKL. The CDR3 protein is CASSRWIRDTEAFF. The CDR3 DNA is TGCGCCAGCAGCCGGTGGATTCGGGACACTGAAGCTTTCTTT.

The V and J genes are TRBV12-3 or TRBV12-4 and TRBJ2-2; D is unclear. The CDR3 has 12 amino acids. V was pared by 5 bases and J by 3 bases, with 4 bases between. The CDR3 nucleotides read TGTGCCAGCAGTGCCCACACCGGGGAGCTGTTTTTT. Protein sequence: CASSAHTGELFF.

The V call is TRBV20-1, the J call TRBJ2-5, with TRBD2 matching over 7 bases. After removal of 3 bases from V and 4 bases from J, the junction contained 8 bases not matched to a gene. Germline lookup yields CDR1 DFQATT and CDR2 SNEGSKA (reference sequence). This CDR3 region has 14 residues. This CDR3 reads CSASGGRQSETQYF. For the CDR3, the DNA is TGCAGTGCTAGCGGGGGGAGGCAGTCAGAGACCCAGTACTTC.

J is TRBJ1-3 and V is TRBV9, with TRBD1 as a possible D gene (6 bases). The CDR3 covers 14 residues. The germline gives CDR1 SGDLS, CDR2 YYNGEE. V was cut by 0 bases and J by 7 bases, with 11 bases left in between. The CDR3 region has the DNA TGTGCCAGCAGCGTAGACCAGGGGAGGAACACCATATATTTT. Translated, it gives CASSVDQGRNTIYF.

The chain recombines TRBV19 with TRBJ1-2, with D uncertain. The CDR3 runs 12 residues. Trimming took 1 base from V and 6 from J, leaving 6 bases between them. The germline CDR1 and CDR2 sequences are LNHDA and SQIVND (reference sequence). The CDR3 bases are TGTGCCAGTAGTATAGCAAGGGATGGCTACACCTTC. It specifies CASSIARDGYTF.

The genes are TRBV14 and TRBJ2-7; D is ambiguous. CDR3 length: 12 residues. Trimming took off 1 base at V and 4 bases at J, with 5 bases between the two ends. Germline values: CDR1 SGHDN, CDR2 FVKESK. Here the CDR3 reads CASSQARYEQYF. As DNA, the CDR3 is TGTGCCAGCAGCCAAGCACGGTACGAGCAGTACTTC.

The chain combines TRBV20-1 with TRBJ2-3, with 7 positions matching TRBD2. Germline V CDR1 and CDR2: DFQATT, SNEGSKA (reference sequence). J lost 1 base, V lost 4 bases, and 2 bases had no gene match. This CDR3 is built from 13 residues. CDR3 sequence reads: CSAITSGTDTQYF. The CDR3 DNA sequence: TGCAGTGCTATTACTAGCGGCACAGATACGCAGTATTTT.

The rearrangement links TRBV12-3 or TRBV12-4 to TRBJ1-6; D perhaps matches TRBD1 (6 bases). V was shortened by 3 bases and J by 10 bases, with 10 bases between the two germline ends. CDR3 length equals 13 residues. The CDR3 is CASSLGRGSPLHF. As DNA, the CDR3 is TGTGCCAGCAGTTTGGGCAGGGGCTCACCCCTCCACTTT.

A single count supports this clonotype. The chain carries TRBV25-1 and TRBJ2-5; 8 nucleotides agree with TRBD2. This CDR3 has 15 amino acids. Germline CDR1 MGHDK, CDR2 SYGVNS. With V trimmed by 7 bases and J by 5 bases, 12 bases remained unmatched. CDR3 residues: CASTFSGTLPETQYF. CDR3 nucleotides: TGTGCCAGCACTTTTAGCGGGACTCTTCCGGAGACCCAGTACTTC. Filled out from reference TRBV25-1 and TRBJ2-5, the complete variable domain reads EADIYQTPRYLVIGTGKKITLECSQTMGHDKMYWYQQDPGMELHLIHYSYGVNSTEKGDLSSESTVSRIRTEHFPLTLESARPSHTSQYLCASTFSGTLPETQYFGPGTRLLVL.

This chain joins TRBV9 and TRBJ2-1; a weak D match, TRBD1 (5 bases). Looked up from germline, CDR1 is SGDLS and CDR2 is YYNGEE. The CDR3 covers 12 residues. V was shortened by 3 bases and J by 8 bases, with 9 bases between the two germline ends. The CDR3 loop reads CASSGRVYEQFF. The CDR3 DNA follows: TGTGCCAGCAGCGGCAGGGTATATGAGCAGTTCTTC.

CDR3 sequence reads: CSAPLDRERMNTEAFF. Written as DNA, the CDR3 is TGCAGTGCTCCATTAGACAGGGAAAGGATGAACACTGAAGCTTTCTTT. The chain links TRBV20-1 to TRBJ1-1; 7 bases are shared with TRBD1. The germline V gene has CDR1 DFQATT and CDR2 SNEGSKA (reference sequence). This CDR3 contains 16 residues. Trimming at V came to 5 bases and at J to 0 bases, leaving 12 bases not matched to a gene.

This chain connects TRBV5-1 to TRBJ1-1; D is uncertain. Deletions cut 1 base from V and 3 bases from J, with 7 bases between. Germline CDR1 is SGHRS and CDR2 is YFSETQ. CDR3 size: 13 residues. The CDR3: CASSLMLDTEAFF. CDR3 bases: TGCGCCAGCAGCTTGATGTTGGACACTGAAGCTTTCTTT.

The chain couples TRBV29-1 to TRBJ2-1; D remains unclear. The CDR3 spans 13 residues. In germline, CDR1 is SQVTM, CDR2 ANQGSEA. V shed 1 base and J shed 3 bases, with 7 bases lying between them. The DNA for the CDR3 is TGCAGCGTTGAAGTGGCGCTCTACAATGAGCAGTTCTTC. Translated: CSVEVALYNEQFF.

This clonotype was observed a single time. J is TRBJ2-7 and V is TRBV12-3 or TRBV12-4, with unresolved D. The CDR3 consists of 14 residues. V lost 3 bases, J lost 0 bases, and 9 bases lay in between. The CDR3 sequence: CASSFRGNSYEQYF. The CDR3 region has the DNA TGTGCCAGCAGTTTCCGCGGAAACTCCTACGAGCAGTACTTC.